The 8 T cell receptor beta chains presented below share a single source sample, sequenced in a study of cytomegalovirus exposure and HLA in healthy donors (dated by TCRdb to the late 2010s). The method behind the library was the immunoSEQ multiplex PCR assay. The multiplex PCR relied on a mix of 60 forward primers for TCR Vbeta segments and 13 reverse primers for TCR Jbeta segments. Imported from immuneACCESS, the table was reduced by TCRdb to in-frame sequences with V and J called. These copies leave out some clones; in studies compared against another copy, an unresolved V gene accounts for under half, and the cause of the remainder is not known. For this sample there are about 140,000 clones; under 70% appear just once. 10% of the sample lies in the top ten. The specimen was PBMCs. These receptors all stem from a man aged 25 to 40 in good health and CMV-seropositive.

This clone showed up just a few times. The chain recombines TRBV19 with TRBJ2-1; 10 nucleotides agree with TRBD2. The germline CDR1 and CDR2 sequences are LNHDA and SQIVND (reference sequence). Germline trimming cut 1 base from V and 4 bases from J; bases unmatched to any gene: 7. The CDR3 sequence is 17 residues long. The CDR3 DNA reads as TGTGCCAGTAGTATAGCCCTGGCGACTAGCGGGTACAATGAGCAGTTCTTC. This gives the protein CASSIALATSGYNEQFF.

CDR3 sequence reads: CASSLNQVNEQYF. DNA for the CDR3: TGCGCCAGCAGCTTGAATCAGGTCAACGAGCAGTACTTC. The rearrangement uses TRBV5-1 and TRBJ2-5, with no clear D. The better agreement between TRBJ2-7 and the DNA end casts doubt on the J call. Germline CDR1 reads SGHRS; CDR2 reads YFSETQ. The length of the CDR3 is 13 residues.

This clone was seen a few times. J is TRBJ2-5 and V is TRBV28; D unclear. Looked up from germline, CDR1 is MDHEN and CDR2 is SYDVKM. Trimming shortened V by 3 bases and J by 4 bases, and 9 bases separated the two germline ends. The CDR3 runs to 13 residues. The CDR3 is CASSFRVPETQYF. The CDR3 DNA is TGTGCCAGCAGTTTTCGCGTCCCAGAGACCCAGTACTTC.

CDR3 region: CASSQAGLAGVEQFF. Written as DNA, the CDR3 is TGTGCCAGCAGCCAGGCGGGACTAGCGGGTGTGGAGCAGTTCTTC. The gene calls are TRBV14 and TRBJ2-1; 12 bases are a match to TRBD2. Trimming at V came to 3 bases and at J to 10 bases, leaving 7 bases not matched to a gene. This CDR3 region has 15 residues. The germline V gene encodes CDR1 SGHDN and CDR2 FVKESK.

This chain connects TRBV27 to TRBJ2-7, with 7 bases matching TRBD1. Germline trimming cut 8 bases from V and 2 bases from J; bases unmatched to any gene: 9. There are 14 residues in the CDR3. CDR1 is MNHEY, CDR2 SMNVEV, per germline (reference sequence). The CDR3 DNA is TGTGCCAGCGGGACCGGGACAGTCACCTACGAGCAGTACTTC. Translated: CASGTGTVTYEQYF.

This rearrangement joins TRBV15 to TRBJ1-1; no definite D call. With 5 bases removed from V and 1 base from J, the gap between germline ends came to 11 bases. The CDR3 has 14 residues. The V gene's germline CDR1 is LNHNV and CDR2 YYDKDF (reference sequence). CDR3 nucleotide sequence: TGTGCCACCAGCGGCGCCTGGAGGAACACTGAAGCTTTCTTT. The encoded protein is CATSGAWRNTEAFF.

The rearrangement links TRBV19 to TRBJ1-2, with unresolved D. Germline V gene lookup returns CDR1 LNHDA and CDR2 SQIVND (reference sequence). The CDR3 is 15 amino acids. V was trimmed by 7 bases and J by 4 bases, leaving 19 bases between them. The CDR3 DNA sequence: TGTGCCAGTACTCTGGCGACACACAACCCCTATGGCTACACCTTC. Protein: CASTLATHNPYGYTF.

The genes are TRBV6-5 and TRBJ2-7; perhaps TRBD1 as D (6 bases). Germline CDR1 MNHEY, CDR2 SVGAGI. V gave up 6 bases and J gave up 2 bases, with 17 bases separating them. This CDR3 has 15 amino acids. CDR3 in DNA: TGTGCCAGCAGCCGATATGGACAGAGCCCCTACGAGCAGTACTTC. It is translated as CASSRYGQSPYEQYF.